This T cell receptor beta chain was captured by sequencing in a study of response to subunit inactivated influenza vaccine. Overall study results and limits: Authors suggested that a seasonal influenza vaccination recruits few new T cells each time.

Germline V gene lookup returns CDR1 SGHAT and CDR2 FQNNGV. V shed 4 bases, J shed 4 bases, and the junction held 3 bases outside the gene matches. The CDR3 runs to 14 residues. TCRdb used MiXCR to reprocess the RT-PCR reads, holding one entry per CDR3 protein. This sample has about 190,000 distinct CDR3 sequences; over 13% occur once, and the top ten carry roughly 25%. Notes on this clonotype: The antigen is not known.

V and J are TRBV11-2 and TRBJ2-1, with 8 bases lining up with TRBD2. This sample comprised CD8+ T cells sorted from PBMCs, obtained 4 to 6 days after vaccination. The sequence came from a man in his forties or fifties who received an inactivated influenza vaccine. CDR3 nucleotide sequence: TGTGCCAGCAGCTCCATAGCGGGGTACAATGAGCAGTTCTTC. Its protein product is CASSSIAGYNEQFF.